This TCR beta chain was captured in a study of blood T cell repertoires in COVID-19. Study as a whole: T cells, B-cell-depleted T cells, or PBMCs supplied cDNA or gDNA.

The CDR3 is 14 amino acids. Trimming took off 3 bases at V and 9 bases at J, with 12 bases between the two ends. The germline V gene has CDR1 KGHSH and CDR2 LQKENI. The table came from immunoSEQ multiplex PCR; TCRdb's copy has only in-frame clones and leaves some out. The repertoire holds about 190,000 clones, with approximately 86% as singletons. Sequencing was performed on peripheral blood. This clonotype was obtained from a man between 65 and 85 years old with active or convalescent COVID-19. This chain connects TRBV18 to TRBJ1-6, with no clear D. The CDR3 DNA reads TGTGCCAGCTCACCGACGGGAGGAGGTTCACCCCTCCACTTT. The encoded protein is CASSPTGGGSPLHF.